The 3 T cell receptor beta chains listed next were all sequenced from one sample in a study of T cell responses to AZD1222 COVID-19 vaccine. The repertoire was sequenced with immunoSEQ multiplex PCR; TCRdb's copy has only in-frame clones and lacks some. The sample records about 84,000 clones, about 90% being singletons. The source material was peripheral blood, sampled on day 0 of AZD1222 vaccination. Receptors were obtained from an adult in good health.

The chain uses TRBV7-2 and TRBJ1-2, with D tentatively TRBD1 (6 bases). Germline loops: CDR1 SGHTA, CDR2 FQGNSA. The CDR3 runs to 16 residues. Deletions cut 1 base from V and 3 bases from J, with 15 bases between. The CDR3 loop reads CASSLDWGREYYGYTF. The CDR3 DNA follows: TGTGCCAGCAGCTTAGATTGGGGGCGCGAGTACTATGGCTACACCTTC.

The J gene is TRBJ2-5, the V gene TRBV5-1; D is uncertain. CDR3 length equals 16 residues. Trimming pared 1 base from V and 2 bases from J, leaving 15 bases between. Germline-derived CDR1 and CDR2 are SGHRS and YFSETQ. The CDR3, as DNA: TGCGCCAGCAGCTTGCAGGCAGGTGGGGTTCAAGAGACCCAGTACTTC. Its translation is CASSLQAGGVQETQYF.

The rearrangement joins TRBV4-1 to TRBJ2-1; 8 bases fit TRBD2. The V gene's germline CDR1 is MGHRA and CDR2 YSYEKL. Unmatched junction bases numbered 7, after V lost 1 base and J lost 5 bases. The length of the CDR3 is 16 residues. The CDR3 coding sequence is TGCGCCAGCAGCCAAGTCCCTAGCGGGTACAACAATGAGCAGTTCTTC. It is translated as CASSQVPSGYNNEQFF.